The entry that follows covers one TCR beta chain sequence. Its antigen is not known. The CDR3 consists of 14 residues. Germline CDR1 reads MNHNY; CDR2 reads SVGAGI (reference sequence). V lost 4 bases, J lost 1 base, and 10 bases lay in between. This sample was included in a study of human versus mouse CDR3 diversity and MHC coevolution. Study at large: Reportedly, immunoSEQ detects one in 200,000 T cells with minimized PCR bias.

Naive CD4 T cells, CD45RO-negative and CD62L-positive, were flow-sorted from PBMCs. Data came from immunoSEQ multiplex PCR; TCRdb stores just in-frame clones and leaves some out. Among 80,000 or so clones, about 94% were seen once, and the ten largest hold 1.3% to 1.5%. The study's findings and limits: Six MHC II alleles selected the human T cells. Approximately 1.6 million TCR beta clonotypes were estimated for humans, the largest repertoire.

Sequenced sample: naive CD4+ T cells from blood. Specified subset: CD45RO-negative CD62L-positive naive CD4 T cells. The chain uses TRBV6-6 and TRBJ2-5; a possible D gene is TRBD2 (7 bases). This receptor was identified in a person aged 30 to 70 in good health. In nucleotides, the CDR3 is TGTGCCAGCAGTTTACGGGGGGCCCAAGAGACCCAGTACTTC. Its translation is CASSLRGAQETQYF.